The clone carrying this TCR beta chain was recorded many times. Its antigen is not identified. This record belongs to a study of breast tumors, draining lymph nodes, adjacent tissues. The study, taken as a whole, reports: The data were judged consistent with most tumor T cells coming from lymph node and expanding in tumor.

Using its own MiXCR run on the multiplex PCR reads, TCRdb lists one record per CDR3 protein. The data show some 170,000 distinct CDR3 sequences, with about 33% seen just once and less than 4% held by the top ten. Samples came from axillary lymph nodes draining the breast cancer. The CDR3 totals 16 residues. The germline gives CDR1 SGDLS, CDR2 YYNGEE. V was clipped by 0 bases and J by 4 bases, with 14 bases between them. The origin of this receptor is a female donor with breast cancer. Some clones in this sample may be carry-over from other donors' samples. Specimen: axillary lymph node tissue. The chain combines TRBV9 with TRBJ1-3, with D possibly TRBD1 on 5 matching bases. CDR3 DNA: TGTGCCAGCAGCGTAGCACGGTCGGGGGGAGGAAACACCATATATTTT. Amino acid sequence: CASSVARSGGGNTIYF. Full variable domain (missing parts from reference TRBV9 and TRBJ1-3): DSGVTQTPKHLITATGQRVTLRCSPRSGDLSVYWYQQSLDQGLQFLIQYYNGEERAKGNILERFSAQQFPDLHSELNLSSLELGDSALYFCASSVARSGGGNTIYFGEGSWLTVV.